The sample holds a few counts of the clone carrying this TCR beta chain. The V gene lost 1 base and the J gene lost 7 bases, with 9 bases spanning the gap. This CDR3 contains 12 residues. Per germline, CDR1 SGHRS and CDR2 YFSETQ. It was RNA transcripts that yielded the amplified TCR beta CDR3 regions. Researchers ran a first-round RT-PCR on the TCR CDR3 using the HTBI primer set. From the multiplex PCR reads, TCRdb called clonotypes with MiXCR, one entry per CDR3 protein. The data contain over 250,000 distinct CDR3 sequences, roughly 13% of them singletons. The data belong to a study of T cells in Graves' hyperthyroidism and ophthalmopathy. Turning to the study itself: Once the initial diagnosis was made, peripheral blood was obtained before any treatment.

The sample consisted of blood. This clonotype originated in a woman aged 40 to 49 with Graves' ophthalmopathy. This chain connects TRBV5-1 to TRBJ2-7, with no clear D. CDR3 region: CASSLFGEEQYF. CDR3 nucleotides: TGCGCCAGCAGCTTGTTCGGAGAAGAGCAGTACTTC.